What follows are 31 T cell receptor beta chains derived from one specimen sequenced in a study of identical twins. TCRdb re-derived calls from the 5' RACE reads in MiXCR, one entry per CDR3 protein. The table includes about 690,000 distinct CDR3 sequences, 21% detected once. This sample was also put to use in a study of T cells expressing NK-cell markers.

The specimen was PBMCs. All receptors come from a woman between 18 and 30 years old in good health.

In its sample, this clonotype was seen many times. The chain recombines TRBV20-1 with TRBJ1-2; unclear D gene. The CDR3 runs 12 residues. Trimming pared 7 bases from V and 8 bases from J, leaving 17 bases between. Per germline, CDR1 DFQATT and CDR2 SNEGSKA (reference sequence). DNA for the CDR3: TGCAGTGTCAGTAGAGTTTTGGGCGGCTACACCTTC. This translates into CSVSRVLGGYTF.

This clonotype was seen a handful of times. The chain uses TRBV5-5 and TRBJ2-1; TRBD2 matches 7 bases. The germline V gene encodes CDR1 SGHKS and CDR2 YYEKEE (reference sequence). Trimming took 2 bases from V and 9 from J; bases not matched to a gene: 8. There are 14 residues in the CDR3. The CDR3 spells CASSFWEGIGEQFF. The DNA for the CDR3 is TGTGCCAGCAGCTTCTGGGAGGGTATAGGTGAGCAGTTCTTC.

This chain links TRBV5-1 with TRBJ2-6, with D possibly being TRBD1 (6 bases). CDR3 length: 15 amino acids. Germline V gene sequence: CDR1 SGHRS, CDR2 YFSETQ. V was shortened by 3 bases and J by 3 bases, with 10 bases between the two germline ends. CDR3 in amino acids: CASSYRAGGANVLTF. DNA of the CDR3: TGCGCCAGCAGCTACAGGGCCGGTGGGGCCAACGTCCTGACTTTC.

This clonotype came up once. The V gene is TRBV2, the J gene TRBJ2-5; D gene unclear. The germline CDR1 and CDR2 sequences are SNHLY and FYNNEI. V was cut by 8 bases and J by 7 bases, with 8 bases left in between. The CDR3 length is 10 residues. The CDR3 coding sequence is TGTGCCAGCTCGGAAAGGACCCAGTACTTC. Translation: CASSERTQYF.

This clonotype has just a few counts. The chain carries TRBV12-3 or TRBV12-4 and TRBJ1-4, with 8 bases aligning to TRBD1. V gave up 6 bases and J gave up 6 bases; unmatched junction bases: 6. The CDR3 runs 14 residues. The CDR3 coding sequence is TGTGCCAGCAGGGAGACAGGGGTTTATGAAAAACTGTTTTTT. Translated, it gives CASRETGVYEKLFF.

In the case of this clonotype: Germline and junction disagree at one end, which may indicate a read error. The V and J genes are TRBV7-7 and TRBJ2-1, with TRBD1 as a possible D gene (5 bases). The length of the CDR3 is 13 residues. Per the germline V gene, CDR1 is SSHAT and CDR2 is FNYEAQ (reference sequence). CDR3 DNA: TGTGCTAGCAGCCCCGGACAATACAATGAGCAGTTGTTC. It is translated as CASSPGQYNEQLF.

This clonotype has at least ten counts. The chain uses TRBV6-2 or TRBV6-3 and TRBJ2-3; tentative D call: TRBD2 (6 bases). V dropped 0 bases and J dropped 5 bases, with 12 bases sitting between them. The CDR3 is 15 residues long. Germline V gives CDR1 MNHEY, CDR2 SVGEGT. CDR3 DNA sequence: TGTGCCAGCAGTTACTCGTCCGGGGAGGTAGATACGCAGTATTTT. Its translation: CASSYSSGEVDTQYF.

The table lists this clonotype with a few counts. CDR3 bases: TGTGCCAGCAGTTTCACTAGCGGGGGGCTGAATGAGCAGTTCTTC. Translated, it gives CASSFTSGGLNEQFF. The chain employs TRBV27 and TRBJ2-1, with TRBD2 matching over 12 bases. The V gene's germline CDR1 is MNHEY and CDR2 SMNVEV (reference sequence). Unmatched junction bases numbered 4, after V lost 3 bases and J lost 7 bases. The CDR3 has 15 residues.

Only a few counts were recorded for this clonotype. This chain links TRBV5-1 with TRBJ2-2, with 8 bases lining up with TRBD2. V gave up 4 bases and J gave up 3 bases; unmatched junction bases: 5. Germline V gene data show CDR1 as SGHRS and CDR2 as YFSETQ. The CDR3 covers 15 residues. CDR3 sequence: CASSHRSGDTGELFF. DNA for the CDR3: TGCGCCAGCAGCCACCGTAGCGGGGACACCGGGGAGCTGTTTTTT. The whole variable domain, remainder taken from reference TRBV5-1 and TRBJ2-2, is KAGVTQTPRYLIKTRGQQVTLSCSPISGHRSVSWYQQTPGQGLQFLFEYFSETQRNKGNFPGRFSGRQFSNSRSEMNVSTLELGDSALYLCASSHRSGDTGELFFGEGSRLTVL.

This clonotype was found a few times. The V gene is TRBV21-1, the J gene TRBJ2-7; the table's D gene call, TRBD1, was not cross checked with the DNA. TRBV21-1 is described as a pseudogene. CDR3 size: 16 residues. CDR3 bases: TGTGCCAGCAGCAAAGCGCTGGAGGGACACCTCTACGAGCAGTACTTC. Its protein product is CASSKALEGHLYEQYF.

This CDR3 is CSASPEGAYNEQFF. In nucleotides, the CDR3 is TGCAGTGCCTCACCTGAAGGAGCCTACAATGAGCAGTTCTTC. The chain uses TRBV20-1 and TRBJ2-1; D gene unclear. Germline loops: CDR1 DFQATT, CDR2 SNEGSKA (reference sequence). The CDR3 consists of 14 residues. Trimming left V 6 bases short and J 2 bases short, with 14 bases between.

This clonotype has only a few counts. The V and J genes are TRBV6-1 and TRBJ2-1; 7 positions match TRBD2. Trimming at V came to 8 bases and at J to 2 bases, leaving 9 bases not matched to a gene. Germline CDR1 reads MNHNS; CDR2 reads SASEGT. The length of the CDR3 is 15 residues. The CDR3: CASGITSATYNEQFF. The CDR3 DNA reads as TGTGCCAGCGGGATAACTAGCGCTACCTACAATGAGCAGTTCTTC.

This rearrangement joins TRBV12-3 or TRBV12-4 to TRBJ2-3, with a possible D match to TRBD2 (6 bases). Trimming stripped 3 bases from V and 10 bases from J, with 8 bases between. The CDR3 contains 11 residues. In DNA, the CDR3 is TGTGCCAGCAGTTTCGGGAGCTCGCAGTATTTT. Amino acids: CASSFGSSQYF.

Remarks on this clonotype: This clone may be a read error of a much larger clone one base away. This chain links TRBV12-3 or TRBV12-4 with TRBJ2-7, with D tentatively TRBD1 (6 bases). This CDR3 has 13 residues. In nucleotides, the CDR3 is TGTACCAGCAGTTTGACAGGACATTACGAGCAGTACTTC. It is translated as CTSSLTGHYEQYF.

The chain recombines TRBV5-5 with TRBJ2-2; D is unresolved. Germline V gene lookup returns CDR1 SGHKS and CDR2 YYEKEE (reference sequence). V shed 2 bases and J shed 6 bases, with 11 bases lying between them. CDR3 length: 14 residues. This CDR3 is CASSFGPAAGELFF. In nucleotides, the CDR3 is TGTGCCAGCAGCTTCGGACCGGCGGCCGGGGAGCTGTTTTTT.

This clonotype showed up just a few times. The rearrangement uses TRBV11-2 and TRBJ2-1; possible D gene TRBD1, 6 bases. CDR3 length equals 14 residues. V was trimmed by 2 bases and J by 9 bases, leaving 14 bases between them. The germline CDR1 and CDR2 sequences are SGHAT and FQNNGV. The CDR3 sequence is CASSLQNRVREQFF. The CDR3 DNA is TGTGCCAGCAGCTTACAAAACAGGGTTCGTGAGCAGTTCTTC.

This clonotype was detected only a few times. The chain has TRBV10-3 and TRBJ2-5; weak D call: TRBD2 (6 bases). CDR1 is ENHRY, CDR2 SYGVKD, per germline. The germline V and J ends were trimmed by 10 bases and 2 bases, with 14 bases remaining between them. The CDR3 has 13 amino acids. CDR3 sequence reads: CATTMTSQETQYF. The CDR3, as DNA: TGTGCCACCACAATGACTAGTCAAGAGACCCAGTACTTC.

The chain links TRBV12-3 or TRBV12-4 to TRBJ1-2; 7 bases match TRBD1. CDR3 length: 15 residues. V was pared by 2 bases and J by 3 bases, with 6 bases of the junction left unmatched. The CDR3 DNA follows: TGTGCCAGCAGTTTAACTCAGACAGGGTACTATGGCTACACCTTC. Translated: CASSLTQTGYYGYTF.

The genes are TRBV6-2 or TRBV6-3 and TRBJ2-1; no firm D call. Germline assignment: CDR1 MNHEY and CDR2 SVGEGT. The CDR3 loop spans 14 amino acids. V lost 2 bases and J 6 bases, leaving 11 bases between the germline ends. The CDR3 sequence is CASSYGDLGNEQFF. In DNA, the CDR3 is TGTGCCAGCAGTTACGGGGATTTAGGCAATGAGCAGTTCTTC.

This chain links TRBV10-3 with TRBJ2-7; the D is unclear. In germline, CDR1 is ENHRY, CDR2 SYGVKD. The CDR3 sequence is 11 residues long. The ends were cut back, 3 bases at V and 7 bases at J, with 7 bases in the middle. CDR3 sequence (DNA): TGTGCCATCAGTGAAAACATAGAGCAGTACTTC. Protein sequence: CAISENIEQYF.

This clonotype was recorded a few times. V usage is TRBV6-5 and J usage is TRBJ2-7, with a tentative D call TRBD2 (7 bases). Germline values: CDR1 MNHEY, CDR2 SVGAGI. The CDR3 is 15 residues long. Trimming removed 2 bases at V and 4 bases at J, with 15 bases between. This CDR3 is CASSYGSGTQYEQYF. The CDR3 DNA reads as TGTGCCAGCAGTTACGGAAGCGGGACACAATACGAGCAGTACTTC.

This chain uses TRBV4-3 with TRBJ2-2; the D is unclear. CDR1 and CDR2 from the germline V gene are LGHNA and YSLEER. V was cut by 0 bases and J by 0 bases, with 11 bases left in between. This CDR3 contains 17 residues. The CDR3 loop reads CASSQDAGSANTGELFF. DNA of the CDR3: TGCGCCAGCAGCCAAGATGCCGGGTCCGCGAACACCGGGGAGCTGTTTTTT.

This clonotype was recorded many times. CDR3 nucleotide sequence: TGTGCCAGCAGCCGTGGGCTAGCGGATCACAATGAGCAGTTCTTC. Its translation: CASSRGLADHNEQFF. The chain links TRBV5-6 to TRBJ2-1; 7 bases are a match to TRBD2. V was pared by 4 bases and J by 5 bases, with 9 bases of the junction left unmatched. The CDR3 is 15 amino acids. CDR1 is SGHDT and CDR2 is YYEEEE in the germline V gene.

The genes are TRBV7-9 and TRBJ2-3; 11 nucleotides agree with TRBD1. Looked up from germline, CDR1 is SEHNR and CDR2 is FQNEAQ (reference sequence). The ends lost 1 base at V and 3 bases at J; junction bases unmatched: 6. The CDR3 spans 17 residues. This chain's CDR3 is CASSLVGGQGATDTQYF. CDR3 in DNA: TGTGCCAGCAGCTTAGTTGGTGGACAGGGGGCAACAGATACGCAGTATTTT.

CDR3 in amino acids: CASTPERGPTDTQYF. The CDR3 DNA reads as TGCGCCAGCACCCCAGAGCGGGGGCCCACAGATACGCAGTATTTT. V is TRBV10-2 and J is TRBJ2-3; 8 nucleotides agree with TRBD2. Losses at the gene ends were 7 bases for V and 2 bases for J; bases not matched to a gene: 8. The germline V gene encodes CDR1 WSHSY and CDR2 SAAADI. The CDR3 extends over 15 amino acids.

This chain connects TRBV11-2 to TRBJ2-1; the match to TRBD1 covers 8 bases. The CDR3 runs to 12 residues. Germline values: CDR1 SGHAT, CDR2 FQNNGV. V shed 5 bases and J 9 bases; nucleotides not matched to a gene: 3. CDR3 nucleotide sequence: TGTGCCAGCAGCCGTGACAGGGGTGAGCAGTTCTTC. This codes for CASSRDRGEQFF.

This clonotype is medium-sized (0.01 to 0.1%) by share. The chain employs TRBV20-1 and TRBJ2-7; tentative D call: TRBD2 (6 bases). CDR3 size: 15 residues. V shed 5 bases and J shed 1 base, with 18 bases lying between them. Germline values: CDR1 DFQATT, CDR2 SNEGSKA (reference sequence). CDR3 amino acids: CSAVSGEAGSYEQYF. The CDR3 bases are TGCAGTGCTGTTAGTGGGGAGGCAGGGTCCTACGAGCAGTACTTC.

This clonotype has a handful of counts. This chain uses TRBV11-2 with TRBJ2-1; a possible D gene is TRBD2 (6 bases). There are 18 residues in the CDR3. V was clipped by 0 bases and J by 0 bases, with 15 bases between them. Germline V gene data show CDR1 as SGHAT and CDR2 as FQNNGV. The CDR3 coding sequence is TGTGCCAGCAGCTTAGATGGGACCCCGACTAGCTCCTACAATGAGCAGTTCTTC. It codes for CASSLDGTPTSSYNEQFF.

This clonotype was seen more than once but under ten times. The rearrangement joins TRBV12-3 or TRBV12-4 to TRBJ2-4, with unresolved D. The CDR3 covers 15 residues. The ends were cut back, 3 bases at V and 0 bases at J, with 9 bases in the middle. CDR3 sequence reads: CASSFLGVAKNIQYF. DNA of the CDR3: TGTGCCAGCAGTTTCTTAGGAGTAGCCAAAAACATTCAGTACTTC.

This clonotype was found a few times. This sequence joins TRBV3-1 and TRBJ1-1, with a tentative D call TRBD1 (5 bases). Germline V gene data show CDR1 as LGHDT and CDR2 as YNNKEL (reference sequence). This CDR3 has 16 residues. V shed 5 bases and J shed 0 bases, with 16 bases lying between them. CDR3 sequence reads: CASSKSRGRMNTEAFF. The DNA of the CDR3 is TGTGCCAGCAGCAAAAGTCGGGGCAGAATGAACACTGAAGCTTTCTTT.

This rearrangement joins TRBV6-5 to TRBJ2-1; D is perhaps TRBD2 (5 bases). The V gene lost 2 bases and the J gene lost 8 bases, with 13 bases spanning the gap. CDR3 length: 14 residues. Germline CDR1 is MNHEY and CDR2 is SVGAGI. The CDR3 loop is CASSYLSSADEQFF. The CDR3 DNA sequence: TGTGCCAGCAGTTACCTTAGTAGCGCGGATGAGCAGTTCTTC.